The 2 T cell receptor beta chains below were found in one sample sequenced in a study of tumor and adjacent non-tumor tissue in lung cancer. No cell sorting was done before RNA was extracted from the tissue. Three rounds of nested PCR, following a modified ARM-PCR protocol, produced the TCRbeta library. TCRdb analysed the multiplex PCR reads with MiXCR anew, one entry per CDR3 protein. This sample has 100,000 to 120,000 distinct CDR3 sequences, with 84% found just once. Sequenced material: lung tumor tissue. These receptors were obtained from a man between 65 and 85 years old with non-small cell lung cancer.

A word on this clonotype: Compared with germline, one end of the junction differs, possibly owing to a read error. The gene calls are TRBV6-1 and TRBJ2-5; D is possibly TRBD2 (6 bases). Germline loops: CDR1 MNHNS, CDR2 SASEGT. The CDR3 has 17 residues. This CDR3 is CATSERVTDGGGKTQYF. The DNA for the CDR3 is TGTGCCACCAGTGAAAGGGTCACAGACGGGGGTGGAAAGACCCAGTACTTC.

A note on this clonotype: A junction end diverges from the germline sequence, so it may reflect a read error. The chain links TRBV11-2 to TRBJ2-7; D is unresolved. Germline CDR1 and CDR2: SGHAT and FQNNGV. The length of the CDR3 is 13 residues. This chain's CDR3 is CVSSQLTECEQYF. CDR3 nucleotides: TGTGTCAGCAGCCAATTGACCGAGTGCGAGCAGTACTTC.